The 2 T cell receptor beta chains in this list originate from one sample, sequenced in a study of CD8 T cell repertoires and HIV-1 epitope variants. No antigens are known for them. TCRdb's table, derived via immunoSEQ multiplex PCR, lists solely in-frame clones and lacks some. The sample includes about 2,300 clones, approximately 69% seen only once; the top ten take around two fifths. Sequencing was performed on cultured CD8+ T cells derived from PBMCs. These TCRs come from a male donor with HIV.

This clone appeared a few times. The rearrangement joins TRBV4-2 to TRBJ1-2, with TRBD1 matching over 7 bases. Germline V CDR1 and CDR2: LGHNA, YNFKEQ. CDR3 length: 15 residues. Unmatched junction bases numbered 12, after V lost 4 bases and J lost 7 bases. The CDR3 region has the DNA TGTGCCAGCAGCCTAGGGGACAGCGGGAGGGGTGGCTACACCTTC. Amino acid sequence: CASSLGDSGRGGYTF.

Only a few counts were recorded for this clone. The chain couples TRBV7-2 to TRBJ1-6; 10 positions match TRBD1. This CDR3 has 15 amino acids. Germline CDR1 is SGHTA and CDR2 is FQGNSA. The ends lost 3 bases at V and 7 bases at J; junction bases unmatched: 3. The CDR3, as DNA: TGTGCCAGCAGCTTCAGACAGGGGGCGAATTCACCCCTCCACTTT. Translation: CASSFRQGANSPLHF.